The present T cell receptor (beta chain) was sequenced within a study of CD8+ T cells in alopecia areata. The CDR3 is made up of 13 amino acids. Looked up from germline, CDR1 is GTSNPN and CDR2 is SVGIG (reference sequence). V was pared by 4 bases and J by 3 bases, with 2 bases of the junction left unmatched. Study results and limitations: Any link of baseline CD8+ expansion to response, resting on one nonresponder, remains uncertain.

cDNA serving as the sequencing template came from extracted, reverse transcribed RNA. Assay used: immunoSEQ multiplex PCR; TCRdb lists only in-frame clones, some missing. This table holds some 190,000 clones, around 65% found once. As for this clone: Its antigen is not known.

Treatment here: oral pan-JAK inhibitor, 5-10 mg twice daily. Alopecia areata patients provided lesional scalp punch biopsies and peripheral blood, both collected for the study. Sorted out of PBMCs were CD4+ T cells and CD8+ T cells. The chain combines TRBV30 with TRBJ2-1; 8 bases are shared with TRBD1. This specimen was CD4+ T cells sorted from blood, taken at week 44, from a patient treated with tofacitinib. The TCR comes from a human donor with alopecia areata. In DNA form, the CDR3 reads TGTGCCTGGACAGGGGGCAACTACAATGAGCAGTTCTTC. Its translation is CAWTGGNYNEQFF.